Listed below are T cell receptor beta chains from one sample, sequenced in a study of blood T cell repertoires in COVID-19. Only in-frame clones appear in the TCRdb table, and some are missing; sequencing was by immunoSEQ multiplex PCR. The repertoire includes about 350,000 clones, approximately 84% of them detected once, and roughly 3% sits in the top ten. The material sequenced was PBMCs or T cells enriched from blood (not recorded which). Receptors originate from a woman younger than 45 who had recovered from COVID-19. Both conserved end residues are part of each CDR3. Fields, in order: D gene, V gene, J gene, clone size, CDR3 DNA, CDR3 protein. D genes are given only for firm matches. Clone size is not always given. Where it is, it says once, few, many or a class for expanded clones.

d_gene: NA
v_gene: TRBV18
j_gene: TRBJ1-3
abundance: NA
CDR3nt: TGTGCCAGCTCACCCCGGACTGAGAGCTCTGGAAACACCATATATTTT
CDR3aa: CASSPRTESSGNTIYF

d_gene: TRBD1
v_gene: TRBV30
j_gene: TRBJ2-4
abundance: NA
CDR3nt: TGTGCCTGGAGCCCGACAGGGGGCCTTCAGTACTTC
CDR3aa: CAWSPTGGLQYF

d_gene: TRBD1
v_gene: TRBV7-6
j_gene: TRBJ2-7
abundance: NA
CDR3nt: TGTGCCAGCAGCTCAGACGACAGGGGGCGTGAGCAGTACTTC
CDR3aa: CASSSDDRGREQYF

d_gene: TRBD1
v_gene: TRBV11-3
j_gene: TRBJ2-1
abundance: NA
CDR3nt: TGTGCCAGCAGCTTGGGCGGGACAGGGGGATACAATGAGCAGTTCTTC
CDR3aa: CASSLGGTGGYNEQFF

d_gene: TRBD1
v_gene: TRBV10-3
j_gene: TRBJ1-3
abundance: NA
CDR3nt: TGTGCCATCAGTGAGCCACGACAGGGATTATATCATGACTCCGGAAACACCATATATTTT
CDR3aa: CAISEPRQGLYHDSGNTIYF

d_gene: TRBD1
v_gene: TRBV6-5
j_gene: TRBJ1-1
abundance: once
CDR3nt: TGTGCCAGCAGTCATGGAAACAGGGGCTCCACTGAAGCTTTCTTT
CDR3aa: CASSHGNRGSTEAFF

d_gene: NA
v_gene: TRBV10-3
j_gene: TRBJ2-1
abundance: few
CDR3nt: TGTGCCATCAGTGCGTCGCCGGGGGGCTCTGAGCAGTTCTTC
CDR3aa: CAISASPGGSEQFF

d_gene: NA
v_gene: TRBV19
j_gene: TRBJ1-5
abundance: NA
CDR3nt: TGTGCCAGTAGTATCAACACCAATCAGCCCCAGCATTTT
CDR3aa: CASSINTNQPQHF

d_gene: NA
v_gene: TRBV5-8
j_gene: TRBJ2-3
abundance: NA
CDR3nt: TGTGCCAGCAAAAAGTACAGGGGCACAGATACGCAGTATTTT
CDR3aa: CASKKYRGTDTQYF

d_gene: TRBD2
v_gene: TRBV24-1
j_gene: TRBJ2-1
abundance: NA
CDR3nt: TGTGCCACCAGTGACTCGGGGGGGGACAATGAGCAGTTCTTC
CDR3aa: CATSDSGGDNEQFF

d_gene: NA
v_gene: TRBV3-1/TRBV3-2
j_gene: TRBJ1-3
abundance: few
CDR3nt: TGTGCCAGCAGCCCGGAGAGCTCTGGAAACACCATATATTTT
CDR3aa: CASSPESSGNTIYF

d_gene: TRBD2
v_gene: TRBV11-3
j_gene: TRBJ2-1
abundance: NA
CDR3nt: TGTGCCAGCAGCCCGGGACTAGCGGGATACAATGAGCAGTTCTTC
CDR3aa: CASSPGLAGYNEQFF

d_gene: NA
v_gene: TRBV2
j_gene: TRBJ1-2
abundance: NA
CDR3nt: TGTGCCAGCAGTGTTTCTAAGCGTGGCTACACCTTC
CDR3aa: CASSVSKRGYTF

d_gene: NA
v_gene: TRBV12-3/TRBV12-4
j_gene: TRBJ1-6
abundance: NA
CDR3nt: TGTGCCACCGCGGGACTGAATAATTCACCCCTCCACTTT
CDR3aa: CATAGLNNSPLHF

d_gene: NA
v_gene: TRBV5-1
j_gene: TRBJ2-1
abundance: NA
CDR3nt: TGCGCCAGCAGCCCCGAGGCAGGGGATGAGCAGTTCTTC
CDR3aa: CASSPEAGDEQFF

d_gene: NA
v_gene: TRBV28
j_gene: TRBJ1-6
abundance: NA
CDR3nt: TGTGCCAGCAGTTTTCCCCCCACCCTCCCGAGCTCCTATAATTCACCCCTCCACTTT
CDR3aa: CASSFPPTLPSSYNSPLHF

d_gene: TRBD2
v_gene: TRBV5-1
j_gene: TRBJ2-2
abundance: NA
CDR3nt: TGCGCCAGCAGCTCGGGACTAGTTGTTCACGGGGAGCTGTTTTTT
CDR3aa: CASSSGLVVHGELFF

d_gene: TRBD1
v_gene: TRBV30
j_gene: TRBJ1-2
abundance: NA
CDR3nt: TGTGCCTGGAGTCATTCGGAGACAGGGTATGGCTACACCTTC
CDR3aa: CAWSHSETGYGYTF

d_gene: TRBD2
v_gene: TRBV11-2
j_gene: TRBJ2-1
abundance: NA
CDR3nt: TGTGCCAGCAGCTTTACTAGCGGGGAGGACAATGAGCAGTTCTTC
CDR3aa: CASSFTSGEDNEQFF

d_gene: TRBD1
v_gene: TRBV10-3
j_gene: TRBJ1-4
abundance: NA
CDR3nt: TGTGCCATCAGTGAGTCTGCCCGCAGGGGGCGCCCAAATGAAAAACTGTTTTTT
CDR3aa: CAISESARRGRPNEKLFF

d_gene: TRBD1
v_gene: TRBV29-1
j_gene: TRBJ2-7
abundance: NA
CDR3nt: TGCAGCGGGGGACAGTCCTACGAGCAGTACTTC
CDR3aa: CSGGQSYEQYF

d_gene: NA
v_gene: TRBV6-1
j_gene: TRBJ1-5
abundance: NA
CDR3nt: TGTGCCAGCAGTGAAGCGGGGGGGGTTATCAATCAGCCCCAGCATTTT
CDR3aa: CASSEAGGVINQPQHF

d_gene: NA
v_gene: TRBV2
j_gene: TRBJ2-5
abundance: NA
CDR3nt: TGTGCCAGCAGTGAAGACGGGGTTATACAAGAGACCCAGTACTTC
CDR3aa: CASSEDGVIQETQYF

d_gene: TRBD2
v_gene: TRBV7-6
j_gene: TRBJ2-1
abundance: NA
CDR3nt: TGTGCCAGCAGCTTAATGAGCGGGGGGGCCACTTGGGGTGAGCAGTTCTTC
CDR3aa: CASSLMSGGATWGEQFF